This TCR beta chain appears in the sequencing data of a study of beta chain features in type 1 diabetes. Regarding the study as a whole: More deletions and fewer insertions at VDJ junctions were found in patients with type 1 diabetes. Across all four CD4+ subsets, people with type 1 diabetes showed modestly shorter TCRB CDR3s.

Expressed TCRB transcripts were sequenced because the entire RNA isolate underwent reverse transcription. Profiling relied on immunoSEQ multiplex PCR, and the TCRdb table lists in-frame clones only, not all of them. There are more than 300,000 clones in the sample; 8% to 10% occur only once, and around 0.66% lies in the top ten. This clone was detected only a few times. Its antigen is not identified. After removal of 3 bases from V and 4 bases from J, the junction contained 14 bases not matched to a gene. The germline V gene has CDR1 SGHRS and CDR2 YFSETQ. The CDR3 length is 17 residues. Source material: central memory CD4+ T cells from blood. This clonotype was obtained from a man in his thirties or forties with type 1 diabetes. This chain uses TRBV5-1 with TRBJ2-7, with TRBD2 identical over 9 bases. CDR3 coding DNA: TGCGCCAGCAGCTCATCGCCCCTCTCTAGCGGGACTTACGAGCAGTACTTC. Its translation is CASSSSPLSSGTYEQYF.